One and the same sample provided the 24 T cell receptor beta chains below, sequenced in a study of spatial heterogeneity in lung cancer. Indicated time point: sample taken at primary tumor resection. Whole RNA obtained from tumor, nontumor lung or frozen PBMC underwent sequencing without sorting. Using its own MiXCR run on the 5' RACE reads, TCRdb lists one record per CDR3 protein. Here the sample spans about 22,000 distinct CDR3 sequences, about 4.7% being singletons. The sample consisted of PBMCs, taken at surgery. The receptor set was obtained from a male donor with early-stage non-small cell lung cancer.

This clonotype was observed at least ten times. This chain links TRBV5-5 with TRBJ2-3; TRBD2 aligns across 13 bases. CDR1 is SGHKS and CDR2 is YYEKEE in the germline V gene (reference sequence). This CDR3 comprises 16 residues. Germline trimming cut 4 bases from V and 6 bases from J; bases unmatched to any gene: 8. CDR3 protein: CASSIGLAGAEDTQYF. CDR3 bases: TGTGCCAGCAGCATCGGACTAGCGGGAGCTGAGGATACGCAGTATTTT.

This clonotype was detected many times. The V and J genes are TRBV13 and TRBJ1-1, with 7 bases that match TRBD1. CDR1 and CDR2 (germline): PRHDT, FYEKMQ (reference sequence). The CDR3 consists of 13 residues. Germline trimming cut 3 bases from V and 4 bases from J; bases unmatched to any gene: 2. CDR3 coding DNA: TGTGCCAGCAGCTTGGACAGGTTCACTGAAGCTTTCTTT. Amino acid sequence: CASSLDRFTEAFF.

This clonotype came up many times. The chain couples TRBV19 to TRBJ2-1; 9 nucleotides align to TRBD2. This CDR3 has 14 residues. CDR1 and CDR2 from the germline V gene are LNHDA and SQIVND (reference sequence). Germline trimming cut 7 bases from V and 9 bases from J; bases unmatched to any gene: 10. This chain's CDR3 is CASTPLAGTPEQFF. The CDR3 DNA reads TGTGCCAGTACCCCCCTAGCGGGAACCCCTGAGCAGTTCTTC.

This clonotype was seen many times. The rearrangement joins TRBV27 to TRBJ2-3; D unresolved. The CDR3 totals 13 residues. The germline V gene encodes CDR1 MNHEY and CDR2 SMNVEV (reference sequence). Between the trimmed V and J ends, which lost 7 bases and 0 bases, there was a span of 8 bases. The CDR3 DNA follows: TGTGCCAGCACGCAGATTAGCACAGATACGCAGTATTTT. This sequence encodes CASTQISTDTQYF.

This clonotype was seen many times. This chain links TRBV6-5 with TRBJ2-6; D is possibly TRBD2 (6 bases). V was pared by 4 bases and J by 1 base, with 11 bases between. Germline V gene sequence: CDR1 MNHEY, CDR2 SVGAGI. This CDR3 spans 16 amino acids. The CDR3 nucleotides are TGTGCCAGCAGTTCTCGGGGGAGGTCTGGGGCCAACGTCCTGACTTTC. This codes for CASSSRGRSGANVLTF.

This clonotype was counted ten times or more. The chain links TRBV5-1 to TRBJ1-2; D may be TRBD1 (5 bases). Trimming took off 0 bases at V and 5 bases at J, with 14 bases between the two ends. The CDR3 runs 15 residues. Germline V gene sequence: CDR1 SGHRS, CDR2 YFSETQ. The CDR3 region has the DNA TGCGCCAGCAGCTTGGATTTGAGACAGACGTATGGCTACACCTTC. Translated: CASSLDLRQTYGYTF. Full variable domain (rest looked up from reference TRBV5-1 and TRBJ1-2): KAGVTQTPRYLIKTRGQQVTLSCSPISGHRSVSWYQQTPGQGLQFLFEYFSETQRNKGNFPGRFSGRQFSNSRSEMNVSTLELGDSALYLCASSLDLRQTYGYTFGSGTRLTVV.

This clonotype came up many times. The J gene is TRBJ1-5, the V gene TRBV12-5, with D uncertain. V lost 3 bases, J lost 1 base, and 10 bases lay in between. Germline V lookup: CDR1 LGHNT, CDR2 FRNRAP. This CDR3 comprises 15 residues. The CDR3, as DNA: TGTGCTAGTGGTTTAGAAGCACTCAGCAATCAGCCCCAGCATTTT. This translates into CASGLEALSNQPQHF.

This clonotype was recorded at least ten times. This chain uses TRBV9 with TRBJ2-3, with 8 positions matching TRBD1. Germline CDR1 and CDR2: SGDLS and YYNGEE. V dropped 1 base and J dropped 9; count of bases not matched to a gene: 4. The CDR3 is 13 residues long. The CDR3 sequence is CASSVTGTGTQYF. The CDR3 DNA sequence: TGTGCCAGCAGCGTAACGGGGACAGGCACGCAGTATTTT.

Many counts were recorded for this clonotype. The gene calls are TRBV7-2 and TRBJ2-1; D not resolved. V shed 1 base and J shed 3 bases, with 10 bases lying between them. Germline loops: CDR1 SGHTA, CDR2 FQGNSA. The length of the CDR3 is 15 residues. For the CDR3, the DNA is TGTGCCAGCAGCTTAGGCCCTCGAGGCTACAATGAGCAGTTCTTC. It codes for CASSLGPRGYNEQFF. Together with reference TRBV7-2 and TRBJ2-1, the CDR3 gives the full variable domain: GAGVSQSPSNKVTEKGKDVELRCDPISGHTALYWYRQSLGQGLEFLIYFQGNSAPDKSGLPSDRFSAERTGGSVSTLTIQRTQQEDSAVYLCASSLGPRGYNEQFFGPGTRLTVL.

This clonotype was seen repeatedly, ten times or more. The rearrangement links TRBV20-1 to TRBJ2-7; D gene ambiguous. There are 15 residues in the CDR3. Trimming pared 5 bases from V and 5 bases from J, leaving 22 bases between. CDR1 and CDR2 (germline): DFQATT, SNEGSKA (reference sequence). The CDR3 loop reads CSAQIARVINNEQYF. The CDR3, as DNA: TGCAGTGCTCAAATCGCCAGAGTAATCAACAACGAGCAGTACTTC.

This clonotype was picked up a small number of times. The CDR3 protein is CASSLLGSNQPQHF. CDR3 DNA sequence: TGTGCCAGCAGCCTCCTAGGGAGCAATCAGCCCCAGCATTTT. This chain uses TRBV3-1 with TRBJ1-5, with no clear D. This CDR3 comprises 14 residues. Germline V lookup: CDR1 LGHDT, CDR2 YNNKEL (reference sequence). V was trimmed by 4 bases and J by 1 base, leaving 8 bases between them.

The chain recombines TRBV12-3 or TRBV12-4 with TRBJ2-2; 8 nucleotides align to TRBD2. V shed 5 bases and J 7 bases; nucleotides not matched to a gene: 9. The length of the CDR3 is 15 residues. The chain's CDR3 is CASSETGTRGGELFF. The CDR3 nucleotides read TGTGCCAGCAGTGAAACCGGGACTAGAGGCGGGGAGCTGTTTTTT.

This clonotype qualifies as medium-sized. The chain carries TRBV28 and TRBJ2-1, with D tentatively TRBD2 (6 bases). Germline CDR1 and CDR2: MDHEN and SYDVKM. V shed 1 base and J shed 3 bases, with 13 bases lying between them. The CDR3 length is 16 residues. CDR3 DNA sequence: TGTGCCAGCAGTTTATCAGGGCGGGGCCTCTACAATGAGCAGTTCTTC. It encodes CASSLSGRGLYNEQFF.

On this clonotype itself: A much larger clone lies a single base off, so this may be a read error. In DNA form, the CDR3 reads TGCGCCAGCAGCTTGGCGAACAACATCCAAGAGACCCAGTACTTC. It codes for CASSLANNIQETQYF. V is TRBV5-1 and J is TRBJ2-5; D is undetermined. CDR1 and CDR2 (germline): SGHRS, YFSETQ. V lost 0 bases to trimming and J lost 1 base, with 10 bases between them. The CDR3 totals 15 residues.

The chain joins TRBV28 to TRBJ1-1; D may be TRBD1 (6 bases). This CDR3 is 15 amino acids long. CDR1 is MDHEN and CDR2 is SYDVKM in the germline V gene. Trimming cost V 5 bases and J 4 bases, with 17 bases left between them. CDR3 region: CASSDPQGRGTEAFF. The CDR3, as DNA: TGTGCCAGCAGTGACCCACAGGGACGTGGCACTGAAGCTTTCTTT.

In this sample, this clonotype turned up many times. This chain links TRBV6-2 or TRBV6-3 with TRBJ1-6; the D is unclear. Trimming took 2 bases from V and 7 from J, leaving 12 bases between them. The CDR3 extends over 15 amino acids. The germline V gene encodes CDR1 MNHEY and CDR2 SVGEGT. DNA for the CDR3: TGTGCCAGCAGTTACCTTGCCGGGTTAAATTCACCCCTCCACTTT. Its protein product is CASSYLAGLNSPLHF.

This clonotype has just a few counts. V is TRBV7-3 and J is TRBJ2-3, with D possibly matching TRBD2 (5 bases). Trimming shortened V by 5 bases and J by 2 bases, and 8 bases separated the two germline ends. This CDR3 spans 13 amino acids. In germline, CDR1 is SGHTA, CDR2 FQGTGA. DNA for the CDR3: TGTGCCAGCAGCGAGGGATCCACAGATACGCAGTATTTT. This translates into CASSEGSTDTQYF.

This clonotype was seen a handful of times. The gene calls are TRBV7-9 and TRBJ2-2, with D tentatively TRBD1 (6 bases). The CDR3 loop spans 16 amino acids. Germline loops: CDR1 SEHNR, CDR2 FQNEAQ (reference sequence). The V end lost 5 bases, the J end lost 3 bases, and 16 bases lay between the germline ends. The CDR3 loop reads CASSQQTGVYTGELFF. The CDR3 DNA follows: TGTGCCAGCAGCCAACAGACAGGAGTATACACCGGGGAGCTGTTTTTT.

The sample holds many counts of this clonotype. This sequence joins TRBV9 and TRBJ1-1; the D gene is possibly TRBD1 (5 bases). In germline, CDR1 is SGDLS, CDR2 YYNGEE. The CDR3 is made up of 14 amino acids. Trimming left V 0 bases short and J 4 bases short, with 10 bases between. This CDR3 is CASSVAPGGTEAFF. In DNA, the CDR3 is TGTGCCAGCAGCGTAGCTCCGGGGGGCACTGAAGCTTTCTTT.

This clonotype was seen repeatedly, ten times or more. This rearrangement joins TRBV2 to TRBJ2-1; D unresolved. The length of the CDR3 is 12 residues. The V gene lost 7 bases and the J gene lost 9 bases, with 13 bases spanning the gap. Germline lookup yields CDR1 SNHLY and CDR2 FYNNEI. Here the CDR3 DNA reads TGTGCCAGCATCTGGGTATCAAGTGAGCAGTTCTTC. Its protein product is CASIWVSSEQFF.

There are a few counts of this clonotype. The V call is TRBV6-5, the J call TRBJ2-7, with D perhaps matching TRBD1 or TRBD2 (5 bases each). The CDR3 contains 14 residues. Trimming shortened V by 4 bases and J by 1 base, and 11 bases separated the two germline ends. Germline V CDR1 and CDR2: MNHEY, SVGAGI. CDR3 residues: CASSFSGRSYEQYF. CDR3 sequence (DNA): TGTGCCAGCAGTTTTTCGGGGCGTTCCTACGAGCAGTACTTC.

In its sample, this clonotype was seen many times. The V gene is TRBV28, the J gene TRBJ2-7; 8 bases match TRBD2. The V and J ends lost 5 bases and 7 bases, in that order; junction bases with no gene match: 7. Per the germline V gene, CDR1 is MDHEN and CDR2 is SYDVKM. This CDR3 has 13 residues. CDR3 nucleotides: TGTGCCAGCAGTCCACCGACGGGGGGGGAGCAGTACTTC. It is translated as CASSPPTGGEQYF.

This clonotype occurred many times. J is TRBJ2-1 and V is TRBV7-9; D is uncertain. CDR3 length: 12 amino acids. V lost 4 bases, J lost 9 bases, and 10 bases lay in between. Germline V lookup: CDR1 SEHNR, CDR2 FQNEAQ (reference sequence). The CDR3 is CASSYLPSEQFF. In DNA, the CDR3 is TGTGCCAGCAGCTATCTCCCGTCTGAGCAGTTCTTC.

This clonotype was detected ten times or more. This chain uses TRBV3-1 with TRBJ1-3; 9 bases fit TRBD1. From germline, CDR1 is LGHDT and CDR2 YNNKEL (reference sequence). The V segment lost 8 bases and the J segment 2 bases; nucleotides outside the gene matches: 10. The CDR3 loop spans 16 amino acids. Here the CDR3 DNA reads TGTGCCAGCGGCCGGGACAGGGTCCAAGCTGGAAACACCATATATTTT. Translating it yields CASGRDRVQAGNTIYF.